This record looks at one TCR beta chain sequence and its context. Authors' methods: Using reference gene primer amplification, nucleated cell counts were estimated. TCRdb's table, derived via immunoSEQ multiplex PCR, lists solely in-frame clones and lacks some. For V, J and clone size, that table is used; D and trimming come from the DNA. The sample has hundreds of thousands of clones, more than 70% seen once. This sample is part of a study of blood T cell repertoires in COVID-19. Study as a whole: Whether acute or convalescent, the COVID-19 samples came from the United States, Italy and Spain. PBMCs, B-cell-depleted T cells, or T cells were the source of the cDNA or gDNA that made up the material.

The CDR3 extends over 16 amino acids. Germline values: CDR1 SEHNR, CDR2 FQNEAQ (reference sequence). The V and J ends lost 2 bases and 6 bases, in that order; junction bases with no gene match: 11. Sequenced sample: peripheral blood. The V call is TRBV7-9, the J call TRBJ1-2; 8 bases are shared with TRBD1. The TCR was taken from a woman aged 45-65 years who had recovered from COVID-19. CDR3 sequence: CASSLPWGAGGNGYTF. The CDR3 DNA is TGTGCCAGCAGCTTACCCTGGGGGGCAGGGGGCAATGGCTACACCTTC.